These 2 T cell receptor beta chains originate from one sample sequenced in a study of radiotherapy plus CTLA-4 blockade in lung cancer. Libraries were prepared by immunoSEQ multiplex PCR; TCRdb keeps only in-frame clonotypes and omits some of them. The table lists around 44,000 clones, approximately 86% of them singletons. The material was peripheral blood, obtained from a patient treated with radiotherapy plus ipilimumab. The origin of the receptors is a human donor with non-small cell lung cancer that progressed on radiotherapy plus ipilimumab. Some clones in this sample may be carry-over from other donors' samples.

The CDR3 DNA is TGCGCCAGCAGCCTAGGGGCCAAGGACGGGCAGTATTTT. It encodes CASSLGAKDGQYF. This chain uses TRBV5-1 with TRBJ2-3; possibly TRBD1 for D (5 bases). Germline values: CDR1 SGHRS, CDR2 YFSETQ. The V end lost 4 bases, the J end lost 11 bases, and 17 bases lay between the germline ends. This CDR3 is built from 13 residues.

The genes are TRBV29-1 and TRBJ1-1; no firm D call. The CDR3 runs 13 residues. Germline-derived CDR1 and CDR2 are SQVTM and ANQGSEA. Trimming removed 2 bases from V and 1 base from J, with 8 bases in between. As DNA, the CDR3 is TGCAGCGTTGAACTGGGCAGGAACACTGAAGCTTTCTTT. It is translated as CSVELGRNTEAFF. The complete variable domain, with remaining parts taken from reference TRBV29-1 and TRBJ1-1, reads SAVISQKPSRDICQRGTSLTIQCQVDSQVTMMFWYRQQPGQSLTLIATANQGSEATYESGFVIDKFPISRPNLTFSTLTVSNMSPEDSSIYLCSVELGRNTEAFFGQGTRLTVV.